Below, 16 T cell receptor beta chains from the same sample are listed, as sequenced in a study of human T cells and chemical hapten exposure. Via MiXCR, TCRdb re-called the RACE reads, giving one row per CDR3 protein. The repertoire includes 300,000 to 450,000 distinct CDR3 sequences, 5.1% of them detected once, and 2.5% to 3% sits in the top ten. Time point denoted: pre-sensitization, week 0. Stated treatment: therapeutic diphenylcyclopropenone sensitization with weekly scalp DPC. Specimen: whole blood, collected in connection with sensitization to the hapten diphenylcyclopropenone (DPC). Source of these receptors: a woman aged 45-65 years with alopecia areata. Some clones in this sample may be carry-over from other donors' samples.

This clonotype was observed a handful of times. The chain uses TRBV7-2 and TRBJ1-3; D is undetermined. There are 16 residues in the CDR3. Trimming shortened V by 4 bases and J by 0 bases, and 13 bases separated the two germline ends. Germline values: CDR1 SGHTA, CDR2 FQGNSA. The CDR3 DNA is TGTGCCAGCAGCTCGAGAACGGACTTCTCTGGAAACACCATATATTTT. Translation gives CASSSRTDFSGNTIYF.

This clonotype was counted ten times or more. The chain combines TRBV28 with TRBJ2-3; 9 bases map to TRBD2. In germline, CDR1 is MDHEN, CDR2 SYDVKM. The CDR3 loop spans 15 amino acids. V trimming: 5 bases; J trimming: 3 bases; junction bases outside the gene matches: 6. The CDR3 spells CASSERGAVTDTQYF. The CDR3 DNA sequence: TGTGCCAGCAGTGAGCGGGGGGCTGTAACAGATACGCAGTATTTT.

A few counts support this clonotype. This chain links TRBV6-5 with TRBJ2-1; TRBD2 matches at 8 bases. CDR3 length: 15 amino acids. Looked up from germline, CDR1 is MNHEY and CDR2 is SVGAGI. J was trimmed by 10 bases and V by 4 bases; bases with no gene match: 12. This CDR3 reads CASSSLPGGKWEQFF. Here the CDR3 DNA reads TGTGCCAGCAGTTCCCTACCGGGGGGGAAGTGGGAGCAGTTCTTC.

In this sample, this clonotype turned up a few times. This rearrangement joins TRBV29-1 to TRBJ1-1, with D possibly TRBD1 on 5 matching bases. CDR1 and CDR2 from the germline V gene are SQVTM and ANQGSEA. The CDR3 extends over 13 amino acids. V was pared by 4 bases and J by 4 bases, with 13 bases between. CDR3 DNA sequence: TGCAGCGTTGTGAGCCAAGGGGCCACTGAAGCTTTCTTT. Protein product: CSVVSQGATEAFF.

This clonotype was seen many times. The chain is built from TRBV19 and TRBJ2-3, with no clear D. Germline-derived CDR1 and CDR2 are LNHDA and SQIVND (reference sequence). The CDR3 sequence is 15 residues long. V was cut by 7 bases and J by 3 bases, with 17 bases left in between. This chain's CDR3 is CASTPLGDLTDTQYF. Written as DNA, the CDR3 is TGTGCCAGTACCCCGCTTGGGGATTTAACAGATACGCAGTATTTT. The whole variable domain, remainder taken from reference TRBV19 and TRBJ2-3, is DGGITQSPKYLFRKEGQNVTLSCEQNLNHDAMYWYRQDPGQGLRLIYYSQIVNDFQKGDIAEGYSVSREKKESFPLTVTSAQKNPTAFYLCASTPLGDLTDTQYFGPGTRLTVL.

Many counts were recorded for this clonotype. In nucleotides, the CDR3 is TGTGCCAGCAGCTTAGCCCTGGGGAGAACAGATACGCAGTATTTT. This encodes CASSLALGRTDTQYF. V usage is TRBV7-2 and J usage is TRBJ2-3, with a weak D call TRBD2 (5 bases). Germline V gives CDR1 SGHTA, CDR2 FQGNSA. The CDR3 has 15 amino acids. Trimming stripped 0 bases from V and 3 bases from J, with 10 bases between.

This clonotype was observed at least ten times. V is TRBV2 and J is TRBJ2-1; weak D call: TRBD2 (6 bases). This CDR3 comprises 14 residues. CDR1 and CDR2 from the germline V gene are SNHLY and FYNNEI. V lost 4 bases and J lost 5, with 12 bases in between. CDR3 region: CASSGTSRDNEQFF. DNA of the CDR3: TGTGCCAGCAGTGGAACTAGCAGAGACAATGAGCAGTTCTTC.

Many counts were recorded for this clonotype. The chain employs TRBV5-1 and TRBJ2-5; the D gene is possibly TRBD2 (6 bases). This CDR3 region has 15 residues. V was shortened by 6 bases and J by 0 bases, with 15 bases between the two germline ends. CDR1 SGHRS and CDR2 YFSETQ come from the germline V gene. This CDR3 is CASKPGGLYQETQYF. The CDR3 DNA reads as TGCGCCAGCAAGCCCGGGGGACTGTACCAAGAGACCCAGTACTTC.

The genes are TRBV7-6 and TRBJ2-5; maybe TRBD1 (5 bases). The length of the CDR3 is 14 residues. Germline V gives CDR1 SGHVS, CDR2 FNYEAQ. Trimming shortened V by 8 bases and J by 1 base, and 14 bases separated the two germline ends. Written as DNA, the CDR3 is TGTGCCAGCGGCCTCCCAGGGTTCCAAGAGACCCAGTACTTC. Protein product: CASGLPGFQETQYF.

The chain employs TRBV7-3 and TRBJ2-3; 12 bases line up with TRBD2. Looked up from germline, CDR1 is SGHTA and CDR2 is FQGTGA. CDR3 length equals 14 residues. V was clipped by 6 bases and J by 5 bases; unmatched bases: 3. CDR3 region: CASSTSGGIDTQYF. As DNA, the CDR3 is TGTGCCAGCAGTACTAGCGGGGGGATAGATACGCAGTATTTT.

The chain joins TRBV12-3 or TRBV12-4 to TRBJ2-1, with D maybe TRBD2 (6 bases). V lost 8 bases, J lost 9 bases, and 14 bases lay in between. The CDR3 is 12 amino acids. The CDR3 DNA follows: TGTGCCAGCCGTCCCGGGGGTCCTGAGCAGTTCTTC. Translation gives CASRPGGPEQFF.

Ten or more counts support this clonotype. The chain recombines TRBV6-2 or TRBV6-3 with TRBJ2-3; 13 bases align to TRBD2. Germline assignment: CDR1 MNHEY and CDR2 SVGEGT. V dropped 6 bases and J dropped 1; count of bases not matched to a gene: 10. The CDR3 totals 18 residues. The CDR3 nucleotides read TGTGCCAGCAGCTGGACTAGCGGGAGCCTCGGAGGCACAGATACGCAGTATTTT. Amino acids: CASSWTSGSLGGTDTQYF.

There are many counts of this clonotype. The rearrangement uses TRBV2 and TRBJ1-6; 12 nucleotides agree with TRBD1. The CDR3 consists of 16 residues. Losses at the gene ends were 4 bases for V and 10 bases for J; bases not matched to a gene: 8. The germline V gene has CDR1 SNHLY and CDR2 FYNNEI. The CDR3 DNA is TGTGCCAGCAGTGTCCCGGGACAGGGGGCGCGGTCACCCCTCCACTTT. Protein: CASSVPGQGARSPLHF.

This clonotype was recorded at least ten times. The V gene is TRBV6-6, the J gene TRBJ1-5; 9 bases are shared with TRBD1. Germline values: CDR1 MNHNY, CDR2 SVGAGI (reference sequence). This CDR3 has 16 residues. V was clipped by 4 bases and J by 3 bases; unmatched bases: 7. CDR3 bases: TGTGCCAGCAGTTCCGGGACAGGGACCTACAATCAGCCCCAGCATTTT. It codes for CASSSGTGTYNQPQHF.

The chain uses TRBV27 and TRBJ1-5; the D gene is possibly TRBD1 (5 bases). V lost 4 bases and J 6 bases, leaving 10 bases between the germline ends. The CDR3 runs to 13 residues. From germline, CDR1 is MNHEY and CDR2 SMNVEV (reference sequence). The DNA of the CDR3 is TGTGCCAGCAGTTCCTCCAGGGTTCAGCCCCAGCATTTT. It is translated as CASSSSRVQPQHF.

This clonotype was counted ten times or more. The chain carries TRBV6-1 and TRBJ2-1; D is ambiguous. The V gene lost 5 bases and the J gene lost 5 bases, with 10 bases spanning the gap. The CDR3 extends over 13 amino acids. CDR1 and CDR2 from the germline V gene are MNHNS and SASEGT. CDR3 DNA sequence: TGTGCCAGCAGTCGAGGCTTAGACAATGAGCAGTTCTTC. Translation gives CASSRGLDNEQFF.